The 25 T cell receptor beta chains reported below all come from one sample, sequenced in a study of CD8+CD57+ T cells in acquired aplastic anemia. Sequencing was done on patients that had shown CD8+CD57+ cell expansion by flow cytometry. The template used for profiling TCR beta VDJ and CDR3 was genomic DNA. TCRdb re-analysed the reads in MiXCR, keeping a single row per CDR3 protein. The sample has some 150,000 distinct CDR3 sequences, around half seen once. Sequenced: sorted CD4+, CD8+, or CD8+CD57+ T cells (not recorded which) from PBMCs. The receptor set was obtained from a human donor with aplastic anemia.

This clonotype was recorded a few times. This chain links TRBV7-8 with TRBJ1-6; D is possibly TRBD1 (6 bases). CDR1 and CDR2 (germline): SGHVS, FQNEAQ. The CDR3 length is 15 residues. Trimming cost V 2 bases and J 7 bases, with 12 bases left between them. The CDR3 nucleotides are TGTGCCAGCAGCTTATCAGGGGTTCGGAATTCACCCCTCCACTTT. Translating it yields CASSLSGVRNSPLHF.

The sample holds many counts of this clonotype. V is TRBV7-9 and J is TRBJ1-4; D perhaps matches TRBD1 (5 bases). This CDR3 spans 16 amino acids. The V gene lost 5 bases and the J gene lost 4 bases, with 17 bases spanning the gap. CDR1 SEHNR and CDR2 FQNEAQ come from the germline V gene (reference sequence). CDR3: CASSPPSGSVNEKLFF. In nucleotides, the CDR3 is TGTGCCAGCAGCCCCCCTTCAGGGAGCGTTAATGAAAAACTGTTTTTT.

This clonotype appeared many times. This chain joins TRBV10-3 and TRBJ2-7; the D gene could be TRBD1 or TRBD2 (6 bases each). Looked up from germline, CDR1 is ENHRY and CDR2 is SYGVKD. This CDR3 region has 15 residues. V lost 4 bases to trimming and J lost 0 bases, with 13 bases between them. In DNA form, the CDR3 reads TGTGCCATCAGTGTGGAGGGGGGAGCCTCCTACGAGCAGTACTTC. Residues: CAISVEGGASYEQYF.

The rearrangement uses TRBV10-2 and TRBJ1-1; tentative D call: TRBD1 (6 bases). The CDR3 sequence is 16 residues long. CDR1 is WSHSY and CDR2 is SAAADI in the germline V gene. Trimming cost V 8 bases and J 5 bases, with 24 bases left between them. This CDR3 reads CASGPGSGAEGTEAFF. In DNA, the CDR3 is TGCGCCAGCGGACCGGGATCGGGGGCTGAGGGGACTGAAGCTTTCTTT.

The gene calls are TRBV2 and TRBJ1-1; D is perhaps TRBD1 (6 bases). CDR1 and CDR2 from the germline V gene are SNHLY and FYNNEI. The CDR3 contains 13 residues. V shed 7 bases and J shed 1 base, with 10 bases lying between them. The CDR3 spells CASTGQPNTEAFF. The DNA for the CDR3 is TGTGCCAGCACAGGACAGCCGAACACTGAAGCTTTCTTT.

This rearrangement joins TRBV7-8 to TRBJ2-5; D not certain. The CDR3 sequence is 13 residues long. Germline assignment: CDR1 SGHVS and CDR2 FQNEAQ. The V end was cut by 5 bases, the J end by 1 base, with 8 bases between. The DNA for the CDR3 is TGTGCCAGCAGCCCATTTACCCAAGAGACCCAGTACTTC. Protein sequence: CASSPFTQETQYF.

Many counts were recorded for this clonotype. In nucleotides, the CDR3 is TGTGCCAGCAACGAGTACAATGAGCAGTTCTTC. The encoded protein is CASNEYNEQFF. The rearrangement links TRBV2 to TRBJ2-1, with no clear D. This CDR3 has 11 residues. With 7 bases removed from V and 4 bases from J, the gap between germline ends came to 5 bases. Germline V CDR1 and CDR2: SNHLY, FYNNEI.

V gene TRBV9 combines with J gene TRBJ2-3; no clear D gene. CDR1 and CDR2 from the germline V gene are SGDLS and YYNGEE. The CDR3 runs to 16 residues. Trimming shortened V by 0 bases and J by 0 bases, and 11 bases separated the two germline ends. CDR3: CASSVAPSLSTDTQYF. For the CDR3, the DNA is TGTGCCAGCAGCGTAGCCCCATCTCTAAGCACAGATACGCAGTATTTT.

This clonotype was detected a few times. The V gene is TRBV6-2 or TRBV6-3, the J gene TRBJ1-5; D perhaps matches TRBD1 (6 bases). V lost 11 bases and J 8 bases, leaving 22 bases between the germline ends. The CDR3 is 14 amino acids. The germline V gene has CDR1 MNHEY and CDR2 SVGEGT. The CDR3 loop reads CAGGPGGGVKPQHF. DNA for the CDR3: TGTGCCGGAGGACCGGGAGGGGGTGTAAAGCCCCAGCATTTT.

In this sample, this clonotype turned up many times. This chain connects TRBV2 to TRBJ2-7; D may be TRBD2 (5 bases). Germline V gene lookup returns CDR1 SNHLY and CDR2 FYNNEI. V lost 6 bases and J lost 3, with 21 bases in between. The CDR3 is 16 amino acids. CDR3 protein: CASSPPVRRKDYEQYF. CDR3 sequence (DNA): TGTGCCAGCAGCCCCCCGGTGAGGAGGAAGGACTACGAGCAGTACTTC.

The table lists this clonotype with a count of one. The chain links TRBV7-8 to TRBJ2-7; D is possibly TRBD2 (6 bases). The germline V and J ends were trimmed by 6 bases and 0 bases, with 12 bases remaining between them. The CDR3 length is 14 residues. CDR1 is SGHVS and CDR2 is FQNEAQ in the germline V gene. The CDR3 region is CASSYAGPSYEQYF. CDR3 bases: TGTGCCAGCAGTTACGCGGGGCCCTCCTACGAGCAGTACTTC.

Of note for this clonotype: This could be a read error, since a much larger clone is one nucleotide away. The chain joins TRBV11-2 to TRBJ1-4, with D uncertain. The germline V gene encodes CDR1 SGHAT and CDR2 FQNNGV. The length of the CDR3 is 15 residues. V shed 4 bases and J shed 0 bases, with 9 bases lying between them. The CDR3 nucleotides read TGTGCCAGCAGCTCAGAGTTCGCAACTAATGAAAAACTGTTTTTT. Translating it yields CASSSEFATNEKLFF.

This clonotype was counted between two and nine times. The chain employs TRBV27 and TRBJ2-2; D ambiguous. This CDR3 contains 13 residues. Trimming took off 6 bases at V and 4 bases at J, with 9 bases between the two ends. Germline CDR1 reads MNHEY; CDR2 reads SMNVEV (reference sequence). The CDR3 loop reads CASSQGSTGELFF. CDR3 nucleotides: TGTGCCAGCAGCCAAGGAAGCACCGGGGAGCTGTTTTTT.

The CDR3 loop is CASSLARAPYEQYF. DNA of the CDR3: TGTGCCAGCAGCTTGGCGCGAGCCCCCTACGAGCAGTACTTC. The V gene is TRBV5-8, the J gene TRBJ2-7; D uncertain. The CDR3 consists of 14 residues. The V gene's germline CDR1 is SGHTS and CDR2 YDEGEE. The ends were cut back, 0 bases at V and 2 bases at J, with 9 bases in the middle.

CDR3 nucleotide sequence: TGTGCCAGCAGCTTAGGGACACCAAATTACTACGAGCAGTACTTC. The encoded protein is CASSLGTPNYYEQYF. This sequence joins TRBV2 and TRBJ2-7, with D possibly matching TRBD1 (6 bases). The germline V and J ends were trimmed by 6 bases and 3 bases, with 18 bases remaining between them. This CDR3 contains 15 residues. The germline CDR1 and CDR2 sequences are SNHLY and FYNNEI.

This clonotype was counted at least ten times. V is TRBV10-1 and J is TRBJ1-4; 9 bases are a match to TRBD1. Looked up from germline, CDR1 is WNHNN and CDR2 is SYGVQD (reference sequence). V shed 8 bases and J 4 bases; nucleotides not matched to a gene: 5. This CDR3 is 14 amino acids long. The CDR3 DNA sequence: TGCGCCAGCTGGACAGGGGAGGTTAATGAAAAACTGTTTTTT. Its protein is CASWTGEVNEKLFF.

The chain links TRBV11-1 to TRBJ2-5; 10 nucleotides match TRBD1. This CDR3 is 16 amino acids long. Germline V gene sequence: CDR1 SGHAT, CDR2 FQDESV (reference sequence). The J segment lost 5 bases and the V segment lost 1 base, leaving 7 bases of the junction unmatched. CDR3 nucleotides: TGTGCCAGCAGCTTAGGCTTCGGACAGGGGGTCGAGACCCAGTACTTC. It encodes CASSLGFGQGVETQYF.

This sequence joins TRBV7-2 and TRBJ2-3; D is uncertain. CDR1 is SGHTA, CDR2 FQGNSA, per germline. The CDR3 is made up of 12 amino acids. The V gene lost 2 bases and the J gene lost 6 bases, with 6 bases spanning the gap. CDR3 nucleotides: TGTGCCAGCAGCTTATCAGTGGATACGCAGTATTTT. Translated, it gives CASSLSVDTQYF.

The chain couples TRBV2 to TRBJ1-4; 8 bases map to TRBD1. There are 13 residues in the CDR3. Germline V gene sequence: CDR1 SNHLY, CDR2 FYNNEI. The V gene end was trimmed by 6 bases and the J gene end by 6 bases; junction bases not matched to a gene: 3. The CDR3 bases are TGTGCCAGCAGGGACAGGGTTGATGAAAAACTGTTTTTT. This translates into CASRDRVDEKLFF.

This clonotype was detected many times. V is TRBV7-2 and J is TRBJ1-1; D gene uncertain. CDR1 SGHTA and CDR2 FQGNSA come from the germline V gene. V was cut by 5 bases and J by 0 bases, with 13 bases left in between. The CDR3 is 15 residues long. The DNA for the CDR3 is TGTGCCAGCAGCCCCTGGGGAAGCATGAACACTGAAGCTTTCTTT. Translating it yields CASSPWGSMNTEAFF. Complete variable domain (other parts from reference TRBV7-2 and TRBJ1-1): GAGVSQSPSNKVTEKGKDVELRCDPISGHTALYWYRQSLGQGLEFLIYFQGNSAPDKSGLPSDRFSAERTGGSVSTLTIQRTQQEDSAVYLCASSPWGSMNTEAFFGQGTRLTVV.

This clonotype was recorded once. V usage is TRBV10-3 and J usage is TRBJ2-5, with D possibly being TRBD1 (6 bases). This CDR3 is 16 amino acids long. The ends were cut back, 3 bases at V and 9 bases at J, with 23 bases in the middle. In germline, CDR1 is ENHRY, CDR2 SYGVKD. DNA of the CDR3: TGTGCCATCAGTGAATTCGCAGGACAGCTTAATCAGCCCCAGTACTTC. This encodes CAISEFAGQLNQPQYF.

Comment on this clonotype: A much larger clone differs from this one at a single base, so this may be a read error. The CDR3: CASGYSRTGKVNTEAFF. CDR3 DNA: TGTGCCAGCGGTTACTCGAGGACAGGGAAGGTGAACACTGAAGCTTTCTTT. The gene calls are TRBV6-5 and TRBJ1-1, with 8 bases lining up with TRBD1. This CDR3 contains 17 residues. CDR1 and CDR2 from the germline V gene are MNHEY and SVGAGI.

The DNA of the CDR3 is TGTGCCAGCAGTCCTTGGGACAGGGGTAACATTCAGTACTTC. Its protein product is CASSPWDRGNIQYF. The chain joins TRBV27 to TRBJ2-4; 10 bases are shared with TRBD1. The CDR3 consists of 14 residues. V was pared by 5 bases and J by 7 bases, with 5 bases of the junction left unmatched. Germline-derived CDR1 and CDR2 are MNHEY and SMNVEV (reference sequence).

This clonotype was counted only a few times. This CDR3 is CSARVRGRESLHF. The CDR3 nucleotides are TGCAGTGCTAGAGTCAGGGGGCGCGAGTCCCTCCACTTT. V gene TRBV20-1 combines with J gene TRBJ1-6, with 8 nucleotides matching TRBD1. The CDR3 spans 13 residues. Germline CDR1 DFQATT, CDR2 SNEGSKA (reference sequence). V shed 1 base, J shed 14 bases, and the junction held 7 bases outside the gene matches.

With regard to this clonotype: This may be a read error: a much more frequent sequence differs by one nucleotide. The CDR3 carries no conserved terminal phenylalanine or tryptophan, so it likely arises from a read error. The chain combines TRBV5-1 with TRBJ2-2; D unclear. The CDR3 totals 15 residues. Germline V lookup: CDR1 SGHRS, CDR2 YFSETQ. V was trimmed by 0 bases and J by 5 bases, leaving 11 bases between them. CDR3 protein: CASSLAPQGTGELFL. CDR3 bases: TGCGCCAGCAGCTTGGCGCCTCAAGGGACCGGGGAGCTGTTTCTT.